This T cell receptor beta chain was sequenced for a study of blood T cell repertoires in COVID-19. As for the study in general: Sites in the United States, Italy and Spain provided acute and convalescent COVID-19 samples. T cells, B-cell-depleted T cells, or PBMCs provided the cDNA or gDNA that served as material.

Enrolled during active infection, Seattle patients were then followed longitudinally. Unmatched junction bases numbered 13, after V lost 5 bases and J lost 5 bases. The CDR3 extends over 16 amino acids. CDR1 and CDR2 (germline): MNHEY, SMNVEV (reference sequence). Per the study methods: Cell counts per sample came from amplifying reference gene primers. Produced via immunoSEQ multiplex PCR; TCRdb's table is partial and in-frame only. The D gene and trimming were derived from the DNA, and the V and J assignments and clone size from that table. Of tens of thousands of clones detected, 80% to 85% appear once; the ten largest clones hold about 9.2%.

The receptor comes from a man older than 75 with COVID-19, enrolled during active disease. This chain uses TRBV27 with TRBJ2-3, with TRBD2 matching over 7 bases. The sequenced sample consisted of peripheral blood. CDR3 DNA sequence: TGTGCCAGCAGTCCCGAGCGGCGGGGGATCGTAGATACGCAGTATTTT. It translates to CASSPERRGIVDTQYF.